These 6 T cell receptor beta chains were sequenced from one sample in a study of CD8 T cells in Susac syndrome. When the RNA was reverse transcribed, random hexamers were used with an input of about 0.45 to 1 ug. TCRdb analysed the immunoSEQ multiplex PCR reads with MiXCR anew, one entry per CDR3 protein. The sample holds 120,000 or so distinct CDR3 sequences; 90% to 95% are singletons and the top ten take about 0.096%. Sequenced: CD4+ T cells from PBMCs. The receptor set was obtained from a human donor with multiple sclerosis.

V gene TRBV12-3 or TRBV12-4 combines with J gene TRBJ1-2, with D uncertain. Trimming left V 4 bases short and J 0 bases short, with 0 bases between. CDR3 length: 11 amino acids. CDR3 DNA sequence: TGTGCCAGCAGTTCTAACTATGGCTACACCTTC. Protein: CASSSNYGYTF.

The chain links TRBV9 to TRBJ1-2; D may be TRBD1 (6 bases). The CDR3 spans 15 residues. Per the germline V gene, CDR1 is SGDLS and CDR2 is YYNGEE. Trimming stripped 3 bases from V and 4 bases from J, with 16 bases between. CDR3 residues: CASSASTQGLYGYTF. The CDR3 region has the DNA TGTGCCAGCAGCGCCTCGACACAGGGCCTCTATGGCTACACCTTC.

The chain carries TRBV19 and TRBJ2-5; D uncertain. Looked up from germline, CDR1 is LNHDA and CDR2 is SQIVND (reference sequence). The V end lost 7 bases, the J end lost 5 bases, and 8 bases lay between the germline ends. CDR3 length: 11 amino acids. The CDR3 nucleotides read TGTGCCAGTACAACCGGGGAGACCCAGTACTTC. Amino acids: CASTTGETQYF.

The chain links TRBV15 to TRBJ2-5, with 10 nucleotides matching TRBD2. V was pared by 0 bases and J by 5 bases, with 6 bases of the junction left unmatched. CDR3 length: 16 residues. From germline, CDR1 is LNHNV and CDR2 YYDKDF (reference sequence). This CDR3 reads CATSRDRLAGWETQYF. The CDR3 region has the DNA TGTGCCACCAGCAGAGATCGACTAGCGGGCTGGGAGACCCAGTACTTC.

This chain links TRBV2 with TRBJ1-1; D is perhaps TRBD1 (5 bases). From germline, CDR1 is SNHLY and CDR2 FYNNEI. V was pared by 11 bases and J by 1 base, with 14 bases between. The CDR3 spans 13 residues. In DNA, the CDR3 is TGTGCCTCTCAAGGGGAGGGGAACACTGAAGCTTTCTTT. It yields the protein CASQGEGNTEAFF.

The chain links TRBV12-3 or TRBV12-4 to TRBJ1-4; no reliable D call. The CDR3 runs 12 residues. V shed 3 bases and J shed 8 bases, with 7 bases lying between them. The CDR3 nucleotides read TGTGCCAGCAGTTTTTTCAGGGAAAAACTGTTTTTT. This encodes CASSFFREKLFF.